The 30 T cell receptor beta chains presented below share a single source sample, sequenced in a study of cytomegalovirus exposure and HLA in healthy donors. Amplification used 60 Vbeta primers and 13 Jbeta primers. TCRdb's table, derived via immunoSEQ multiplex PCR, lists solely in-frame clones and lacks some. The data hold 150,000 to 200,000 clones, with roughly 80% observed a single time. The source material was PBMCs. These receptors came from a male donor in good health and CMV-seropositive.

The chain recombines TRBV28 with TRBJ2-5; no reliable D call. The CDR3 extends over 16 amino acids. CDR1 and CDR2 (germline): MDHEN, SYDVKM. The V and J ends lost 4 bases and 6 bases respectively, with 21 bases between them. CDR3 nucleotides: TGTGCCAGCAGTTCCCCTATCTTCAACCCCAACCAGACCCAGTACTTC. Its protein product is CASSSPIFNPNQTQYF.

In its sample, this clone was seen a few times. The chain uses TRBV19 and TRBJ2-3; D is perhaps TRBD2 (5 bases). The CDR3 length is 14 residues. The ends were cut back, 5 bases at V and 1 base at J, with 10 bases in the middle. Germline CDR1 LNHDA, CDR2 SQIVND (reference sequence). CDR3 amino acids: CASSDNGGTDTQYF. CDR3 sequence (DNA): TGTGCCAGTAGTGATAACGGGGGCACAGATACGCAGTATTTT.

The DNA for the CDR3 is TGTGCCAGCAGGGAGGGGACTAGCGGGGGGGCCCATACGCAGTATTTT. Its protein is CASREGTSGGAHTQYF. The chain employs TRBV5-4 and TRBJ2-3, with 16 bases fitting TRBD2. The length of the CDR3 is 16 residues. The V segment lost 5 bases and the J segment 7 bases; nucleotides outside the gene matches: 7. Per the germline V gene, CDR1 is SGHNT and CDR2 is YYREEE (reference sequence).

V usage is TRBV5-1 and J usage is TRBJ2-7; possible D gene TRBD1, 6 bases. Germline V CDR1 and CDR2: SGHRS, YFSETQ. The CDR3 sequence is 14 residues long. V was shortened by 3 bases and J by 7 bases, with 17 bases between the two germline ends. CDR3 coding DNA: TGCGCCAGCAGCTCCGGGACACCGTTGGGGGAGCAGTACTTC. Translation gives CASSSGTPLGEQYF.

The CDR3 region has the DNA TGTGCCAGCAGTCGATCTAGCGGGAGGGTATACAATGAGCAGTTCTTC. This encodes CASSRSSGRVYNEQFF. The V call is TRBV27, the J call TRBJ2-1; the match to TRBD2 covers 12 bases. The length of the CDR3 is 16 residues. Germline trimming cut 5 bases from V and 4 bases from J; bases unmatched to any gene: 6. Germline values: CDR1 MNHEY, CDR2 SMNVEV (reference sequence).

V gene TRBV6-5 combines with J gene TRBJ2-4; 8 nucleotides align to TRBD1. Trimming took 6 bases from V and 9 from J; bases not matched to a gene: 4. The CDR3 extends over 12 amino acids. The germline V gene has CDR1 MNHEY and CDR2 SVGAGI. As DNA, the CDR3 is TGTGCCAGCAGAACTACAGGGGGCATTCAGTACTTC. It yields the protein CASRTTGGIQYF.

J is TRBJ1-1 and V is TRBV10-3; 8 bases align to TRBD1. This CDR3 has 16 amino acids. Germline CDR1 ENHRY, CDR2 SYGVKD. V shed 4 bases and J 5 bases; nucleotides not matched to a gene: 12. The CDR3 sequence: CAISGGAGGVETEAFF. DNA of the CDR3: TGTGCCATCAGTGGGGGGGCAGGGGGCGTTGAAACTGAAGCTTTCTTT.

This clone was recorded only once. The chain combines TRBV19 with TRBJ1-6; possibly TRBD1 for D (6 bases). V dropped 7 bases and J dropped 5 bases, with 12 bases sitting between them. From germline, CDR1 is LNHDA and CDR2 SQIVND (reference sequence). This CDR3 is 14 amino acids long. DNA of the CDR3: TGTGCCAGTAATATCGGACAGAATAATTCACCCCTCCACTTT. It codes for CASNIGQNNSPLHF.

CDR3 nucleotide sequence: TGTGCCAGCAGCTTAGCGCTCAGAGAAGCTTTCTTT. Encoded protein: CASSLALREAFF. The chain carries TRBV7-9 and TRBJ1-1; D gene uncertain. With 0 bases removed from V and 8 bases from J, the gap between germline ends came to 7 bases. Germline CDR1 reads SEHNR; CDR2 reads FQNEAQ (reference sequence). The CDR3 runs 12 residues.

In its sample, this clone was seen once. Its ends do not fully match the called genes, so a read error is possible. The chain links TRBV27 to TRBJ2-5; D is unclear. The CDR3 is made up of 12 amino acids. The germline CDR1 and CDR2 sequences are MNHEY and SMNVEV (reference sequence). The CDR3 is CAGSSHQETQYF. The CDR3 bases are TGTGCCGGCAGCTCCCACCAAGAGACCCAGTACTTC.

The chain carries TRBV18 and TRBJ2-6; 7 bases line up with TRBD1. Germline loops: CDR1 KGHSH, CDR2 LQKENI. The CDR3 sequence is 18 residues long. Trimming cost V 0 bases and J 3 bases; bases outside gene matches: 8. CDR3: CASSPPTGMAVGANVLTF. CDR3 DNA sequence: TGTGCCAGCTCACCACCGACAGGGATGGCTGTTGGGGCCAACGTCCTGACTTTC. The variable domain in full, completed from reference TRBV18 and TRBJ2-6, reads NAGVMQNPRHLVRRRGQEARLRCSPMKGHSHVYWYRQLPEEGLKFMVYLQKENIIDESGMPKERFSAEFPKEGPSILRIQQVVRGDSAAYFCASSPPTGMAVGANVLTFGAGSRLTVL.

The genes are TRBV9 and TRBJ2-5; TRBD2 matches at 9 bases. Germline V CDR1 and CDR2: SGDLS, YYNGEE. The V segment lost 4 bases and the J segment 4 bases; nucleotides outside the gene matches: 8. The CDR3 has 15 residues. Here the CDR3 reads CASSPRIAGVETQYF. In DNA, the CDR3 is TGTGCCAGCAGCCCCAGGATAGCGGGAGTAGAGACCCAGTACTTC.

The V call is TRBV19, the J call TRBJ1-1; weak D call: TRBD1 (5 bases). The CDR3 spans 13 residues. Trimming left V 8 bases short and J 7 bases short, with 17 bases between. Germline V gene data show CDR1 as LNHDA and CDR2 as SQIVND (reference sequence). As DNA, the CDR3 is TGTGCCAGTTCCCCGGGGGGAGGGTATGAAGCTTTCTTT. This codes for CASSPGGGYEAFF.

Points on this clone: At one of its ends the junction is not consistent with the germline gene, which may arise from a read error. The same CDR3 can be traced to other DNA sequences in this sample. CDR3 amino acids: CASSEAGGGGKETQYF. CDR3 coding DNA: TGTGCCAGCAGTGAAGCAGGAGGGGGCGGTAAGGAGACTCAGTACTTC. The chain links TRBV6-1 to TRBJ2-5; a possible D gene is TRBD1 (7 bases). CDR1 and CDR2 (germline): MNHNS, SASEGT. CDR3 length equals 16 residues.

The chain uses TRBV2 and TRBJ1-6, with D unclear. The CDR3 contains 15 residues. The germline gives CDR1 SNHLY, CDR2 FYNNEI. The V and J ends lost 6 bases and 0 bases respectively, with 9 bases between them. The CDR3 DNA is TGTGCCAGCAGCTTTACTAGCTCCTATAATTCACCCCTCCACTTT. Protein product: CASSFTSSYNSPLHF.

CDR3 in amino acids: CASSPWEATSYEQYF. The CDR3 nucleotides are TGTGCCAGCAGTCCGTGGGAGGCCACCTCCTACGAGCAGTACTTC. V gene TRBV28 combines with J gene TRBJ2-5; D might be TRBD2 (6 bases). The better agreement between TRBJ2-7 and the DNA end casts doubt on the J call. CDR3 length equals 15 residues. Germline CDR1 reads MDHEN; CDR2 reads SYDVKM.

The chain recombines TRBV18 with TRBJ1-1, with TRBD1 matching 7 bases. V dropped 5 bases and J dropped 1; count of bases not matched to a gene: 7. This CDR3 contains 15 residues. Germline V gives CDR1 KGHSH, CDR2 LQKENI. The CDR3 loop reads CASSAGQIPNTEAFF. The DNA of the CDR3 is TGTGCCAGCTCAGCGGGACAGATTCCGAACACTGAAGCTTTCTTT.

The chain joins TRBV6-6 to TRBJ2-1; 9 nucleotides match TRBD1. CDR3 length: 13 amino acids. Germline lookup yields CDR1 MNHNY and CDR2 SVGAGI (reference sequence). V trimming: 10 bases; J trimming: 2 bases; junction bases outside the gene matches: 3. CDR3 loop: CATRDRAYNEQFF. CDR3 sequence (DNA): TGTGCCACCAGGGACAGGGCCTACAATGAGCAGTTCTTC.

The rearrangement uses TRBV11-2 and TRBJ2-3; D possibly corresponds to TRBD2 (5 bases). Between the trimmed V and J ends, which lost 3 bases and 0 bases, there was a span of 13 bases. Germline V lookup: CDR1 SGHAT, CDR2 FQNNGV. CDR3 length: 16 residues. CDR3 loop: CASSFKRKASTDTQYF. The DNA of the CDR3 is TGTGCCAGCAGCTTCAAGCGGAAAGCTAGCACAGATACGCAGTATTTT.

The chain carries TRBV6-5 and TRBJ1-1; D call uncertain. V dropped 6 bases and J dropped 6 bases, with 14 bases sitting between them. CDR1 is MNHEY and CDR2 is SVGAGI in the germline V gene. The CDR3 runs 13 residues. The CDR3 is CASSASGLAEAFF. The CDR3 DNA reads as TGTGCCAGCAGCGCCTCGGGATTGGCTGAAGCTTTCTTT.

The chain has TRBV19 and TRBJ2-2; 7 bases agree with TRBD1. Germline CDR1 is LNHDA and CDR2 is SQIVND (reference sequence). With V trimmed by 6 bases and J by 1 base, 2 bases remained unmatched. This CDR3 is built from 14 residues. The CDR3 nucleotides read TGTGCCAGTAGCCGGACAGGGAACACCGGGGAGCTGTTTTTT. Translation: CASSRTGNTGELFF.

The chain uses TRBV11-2 and TRBJ2-3, with D hard to call. Germline V gene data show CDR1 as SGHAT and CDR2 as FQNNGV. Trimming took 0 bases from V and 4 from J, leaving 8 bases between them. The CDR3 runs to 14 residues. CDR3 protein: CASSLDSLPDTQYF. CDR3 in DNA: TGTGCCAGCAGCTTAGATTCACTACCAGATACGCAGTATTTT.

The count of this clone is one. The chain combines TRBV20-1 with TRBJ2-1; the D gene is possibly TRBD1 (5 bases). Germline CDR1 reads DFQATT; CDR2 reads SNEGSKA (reference sequence). Trimming removed 6 bases from V and 8 bases from J, with 11 bases in between. The CDR3 loop spans 11 amino acids. The CDR3 here is CSAGRLDEQFF. The CDR3 nucleotides are TGCAGTGCGGGGCGTCTGGATGAGCAGTTCTTC.

This chain uses TRBV9 with TRBJ2-7; 12 bases line up with TRBD1. The germline gives CDR1 SGDLS, CDR2 YYNGEE. The V segment lost 3 bases and the J segment 6 bases; nucleotides outside the gene matches: 13. The CDR3 runs 17 residues. CDR3 region: CASSGRGGDRGQGEQYF. CDR3 DNA: TGTGCCAGCAGCGGTAGAGGGGGGGACAGGGGGCAGGGCGAGCAGTACTTC.

This clone has just a few counts. J is TRBJ1-1 and V is TRBV7-9; the D is unclear. V was cut by 8 bases and J by 3 bases, with 13 bases left in between. Per germline, CDR1 SEHNR and CDR2 FQNEAQ (reference sequence). The CDR3 has 13 residues. The CDR3 spells CASFRAVDTEAFF. The CDR3 DNA reads TGTGCCAGCTTTCGAGCGGTAGACACTGAAGCTTTCTTT.

Note on this clone: The junction differs from germline at one of its ends, possibly a read error. The chain is built from TRBV7-9 and TRBJ2-2; 7 bases line up with TRBD2. Germline lookup yields CDR1 SEHNR and CDR2 FQNEAQ (reference sequence). This CDR3 has 16 amino acids. CDR3 in amino acids: CSSSRGVGVDTGELFF. CDR3 DNA: TGTTCCAGCAGCCGGGGGGTAGGCGTGGACACCGGGGAGCTGTTTTTT. Combining the CDR3 with reference TRBV7-9 and TRBJ2-2 gives the whole variable domain DTGVSQNPRHKITKRGQNVTFRCDPISEHNRLYWYRQTLGQGPEFLTYFQNEAQLEKSRLLSDRFSAERPKGSFSTLEIQRTEQGDSAMYLCSSSRGVGVDTGELFFGEGSRLTVL.

Only one count was recorded for this clone. The chain uses TRBV28 and TRBJ2-1, with D perhaps TRBD1 (5 bases). CDR1 is MDHEN, CDR2 SYDVKM, per germline. The CDR3 loop spans 15 amino acids. Trimming removed 3 bases from V and 7 bases from J, with 16 bases in between. The CDR3 reads CASSLAQGSRNEQFF. In DNA form, the CDR3 reads TGTGCCAGCAGTTTGGCCCAGGGAAGTAGAAATGAGCAGTTCTTC.

The V gene is TRBV2, the J gene TRBJ1-2, with 9 bases fitting TRBD1. Per germline, CDR1 SNHLY and CDR2 FYNNEI. This CDR3 region has 14 residues. V lost 6 bases and J lost 11; bases outside the gene matches: 13. CDR3 in DNA: TGTGCCAGCAGGGTTACGACAGGGGGGCTTAGTTACACCTTC. Amino acid sequence: CASRVTTGGLSYTF.

This chain uses TRBV4-3 with TRBJ2-2; TRBD1 matches at 9 bases. CDR1 is LGHNA and CDR2 is YSLEER in the germline V gene. The CDR3 spans 20 residues. With V trimmed by 0 bases and J by 3 bases, 14 bases remained unmatched. CDR3 bases: TGCGCCAGCAGCCAAGATCATATAGTAGTAAGGACAGGGGACACCGGGGAGCTGTTTTTT. Protein product: CASSQDHIVVRTGDTGELFF.

CDR3 sequence reads: CASTTGTGPNQPQHF. The CDR3 DNA is TGTGCCAGCACTACCGGGACAGGACCCAATCAGCCCCAGCATTTT. The V gene is TRBV7-6, the J gene TRBJ1-5; TRBD1 agrees at 8 bases. Germline trimming cut 7 bases from V and 3 bases from J; bases unmatched to any gene: 8. CDR1 is SGHVS and CDR2 is FNYEAQ in the germline V gene. The CDR3 is 15 residues long.